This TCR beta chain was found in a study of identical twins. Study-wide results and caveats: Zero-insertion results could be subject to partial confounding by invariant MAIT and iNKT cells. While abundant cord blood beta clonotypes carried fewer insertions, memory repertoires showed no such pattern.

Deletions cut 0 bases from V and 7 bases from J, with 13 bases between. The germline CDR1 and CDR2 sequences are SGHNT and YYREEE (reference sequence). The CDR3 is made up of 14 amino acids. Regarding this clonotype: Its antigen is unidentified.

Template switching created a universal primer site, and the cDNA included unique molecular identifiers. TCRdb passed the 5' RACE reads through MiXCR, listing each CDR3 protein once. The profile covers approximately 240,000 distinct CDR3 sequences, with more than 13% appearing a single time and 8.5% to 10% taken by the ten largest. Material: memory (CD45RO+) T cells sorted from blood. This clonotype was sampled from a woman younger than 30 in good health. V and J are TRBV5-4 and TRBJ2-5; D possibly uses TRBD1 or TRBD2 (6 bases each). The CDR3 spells CASSLARGQGTQYF. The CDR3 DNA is TGTGCCAGCAGCTTGGCCCGGGGGCAGGGGACCCAGTACTTC.